Listed here are 12 T cell receptor beta chains from one sample, sequenced in a study of blood T cell repertoires in COVID-19. The table came from immunoSEQ multiplex PCR; TCRdb's copy has only in-frame clones and leaves some out. This table holds around 190,000 clones, 83% found once. The material sequenced was peripheral blood. These receptors came from an older woman with COVID-19, enrolled during active disease.

Here the CDR3 reads CASRITGATNEKLFF. Here the CDR3 DNA reads TGCGCCAGCCGGATAACAGGGGCAACTAATGAAAAACTGTTTTTT. The rearrangement joins TRBV5-1 to TRBJ1-4, with 7 bases that match TRBD1. This CDR3 is built from 15 residues. Germline trimming cut 7 bases from V and 0 bases from J; bases unmatched to any gene: 6. The V gene's germline CDR1 is SGHRS and CDR2 YFSETQ.

The genes are TRBV5-8 and TRBJ2-4, with D perhaps TRBD1 (6 bases). V was trimmed by 4 bases and J by 1 base, leaving 15 bases between them. This CDR3 comprises 16 residues. CDR1 and CDR2 (germline): SGHTS, YDEGEE. CDR3 loop: CASSQPGQGAKNIQYF. In DNA, the CDR3 is TGTGCCAGCAGCCAACCGGGGCAGGGGGCCAAAAACATTCAGTACTTC.

This clone was picked up a small number of times. V is TRBV19 and J is TRBJ1-5; TRBD1 aligns across 7 bases. The germline gives CDR1 LNHDA, CDR2 SQIVND (reference sequence). This CDR3 is 16 amino acids long. V shed 6 bases and J 3 bases; nucleotides not matched to a gene: 11. The CDR3: CASRAADRTFNQPQHF. DNA for the CDR3: TGTGCCAGTAGGGCTGCGGACAGGACTTTCAATCAGCCCCAGCATTTT.

The J gene is TRBJ2-7, the V gene TRBV7-9, with D maybe TRBD2 (5 bases). The CDR3 consists of 12 residues. Per the germline V gene, CDR1 is SEHNR and CDR2 is FQNEAQ (reference sequence). V was shortened by 5 bases and J by 7 bases, with 12 bases between the two germline ends. The CDR3 coding sequence is TGTGCCAGCAGCCCCCTAACTAGGGAGCAGTACTTC. Translating it yields CASSPLTREQYF.

In its sample, this clone was seen a few times. The chain links TRBV6-2 or TRBV6-3 to TRBJ2-3; 11 bases are a match to TRBD2. There are 17 residues in the CDR3. J gave up 5 bases and V 0 bases, and 7 bases lay outside the gene matches. Germline CDR1 MNHEY, CDR2 SVGEGT. In nucleotides, the CDR3 is TGTGCCAGCAGTTACTCTCCTAGCGGGAGGAGTGAAGATACGCAGTATTTT. Its protein is CASSYSPSGRSEDTQYF.

The chain joins TRBV7-9 to TRBJ2-7; 11 bases are a match to TRBD2. V was pared by 5 bases and J by 6 bases, with 9 bases of the junction left unmatched. Germline-derived CDR1 and CDR2 are SEHNR and FQNEAQ (reference sequence). The length of the CDR3 is 15 residues. The CDR3 spells CASSLTSGSITEQYF. The CDR3 DNA reads TGTGCCAGCAGCCTAACTAGCGGGAGTATAACCGAGCAGTACTTC.

This chain uses TRBV9 with TRBJ1-6, with 8 bases identical to TRBD1. V was clipped by 3 bases and J by 2 bases; unmatched bases: 4. Germline values: CDR1 SGDLS, CDR2 YYNGEE. This CDR3 spans 16 amino acids. CDR3 region: CASSARQGTYNSPLHF. The CDR3 DNA follows: TGTGCCAGCAGCGCGAGACAGGGGACCTATAATTCACCCCTCCACTTT.

The genes are TRBV4-2 and TRBJ2-6, with TRBD2 matching 14 bases. The length of the CDR3 is 17 residues. With V trimmed by 6 bases and J by 1 base, 2 bases remained unmatched. CDR1 LGHNA and CDR2 YNFKEQ come from the germline V gene. Here the CDR3 DNA reads TGTGCCAGCAGTCGGACTAGCGGGAGGTCTGGGGCCAACGTCCTGACTTTC. Translated, it gives CASSRTSGRSGANVLTF.

The chain has TRBV7-9 and TRBJ2-7, with 8 bases fitting TRBD2. J was trimmed by 6 bases and V by 4 bases; bases with no gene match: 11. The CDR3 is 15 amino acids. Germline assignment: CDR1 SEHNR and CDR2 FQNEAQ (reference sequence). DNA for the CDR3: TGTGCCAGCAGCTCCGCGACTAGCGTACGGGGCGAGCAGTACTTC. Its translation is CASSSATSVRGEQYF. The variable domain in full, with the rest retrieved from reference TRBV7-9 and TRBJ2-7, is DTGVSQNPRHKITKRGQNVTFRCDPISEHNRLYWYRQTLGQGPEFLTYFQNEAQLEKSRLLSDRFSAERPKGSFSTLEIQRTEQGDSAMYLCASSSATSVRGEQYFGPGTRLTVT.

This chain links TRBV7-2 with TRBJ1-4, with a possible D match to TRBD1 (6 bases). V lost 1 base to trimming and J lost 8 bases, with 14 bases between them. The CDR3 has 15 residues. The germline V gene has CDR1 SGHTA and CDR2 FQGNSA. The DNA for the CDR3 is TGTGCCAGCAGCTTAGGTGGAGAGCAGGGGGAAAAACTGTTTTTT. Protein product: CASSLGGEQGEKLFF.

The chain uses TRBV15 and TRBJ2-1, with 10 nucleotides matching TRBD1. Germline V gene lookup returns CDR1 LNHNV and CDR2 YYDKDF (reference sequence). Trimming at V came to 2 bases and at J to 2 bases, leaving 3 bases not matched to a gene. CDR3 length: 16 amino acids. The CDR3 DNA follows: TGTGCCACCAGCAGACCCGGGACAGGGGCCTACAATGAGCAGTTCTTC. Protein: CATSRPGTGAYNEQFF. The whole variable domain, remainder taken from reference TRBV15 and TRBJ2-1, is DAMVIQNPRYQVTQFGKPVTLSCSQTLNHNVMYWYQQKSSQAPKLLFHYYDKDFNNEADTPDNFQSRRPNTSFCFLDIRSPGLGDTAMYLCATSRPGTGAYNEQFFGPGTRLTVL.

The gene calls are TRBV5-6 and TRBJ2-2; D is undetermined. The CDR3 runs to 15 residues. Germline CDR1 reads SGHDT; CDR2 reads YYEEEE. The ends were cut back, 2 bases at V and 0 bases at J, with 8 bases in the middle. The CDR3 here is CASSFLFANTGELFF. The CDR3 DNA reads as TGTGCCAGCAGCTTCCTGTTCGCGAACACCGGGGAGCTGTTTTTT. Supplemented by reference TRBV5-6 and TRBJ2-2, the full variable domain reads DAGVTQSPTHLIKTRGQQVTLRCSPKSGHDTVSWYQQALGQGPQFIFQYYEEEERQRGNFPDRFSGHQFPNYSSELNVNALLLGDSALYLCASSFLFANTGELFFGEGSRLTVL.